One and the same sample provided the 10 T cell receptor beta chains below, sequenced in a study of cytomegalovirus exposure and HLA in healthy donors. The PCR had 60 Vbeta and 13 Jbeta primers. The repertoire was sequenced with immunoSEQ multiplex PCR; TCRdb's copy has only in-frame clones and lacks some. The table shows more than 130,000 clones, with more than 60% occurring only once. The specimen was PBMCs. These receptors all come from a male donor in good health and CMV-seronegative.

DNA for the CDR3: TGTGCCAGCAGCTCTAATCTAGCGGGACACGAGCAGTACTTC. Protein product: CASSSNLAGHEQYF. J is TRBJ2-7 and V is TRBV7-9, with 9 nucleotides matching TRBD2. Per germline, CDR1 SEHNR and CDR2 FQNEAQ (reference sequence). Trimming cost V 4 bases and J 5 bases; bases outside gene matches: 6. CDR3 length: 14 residues.

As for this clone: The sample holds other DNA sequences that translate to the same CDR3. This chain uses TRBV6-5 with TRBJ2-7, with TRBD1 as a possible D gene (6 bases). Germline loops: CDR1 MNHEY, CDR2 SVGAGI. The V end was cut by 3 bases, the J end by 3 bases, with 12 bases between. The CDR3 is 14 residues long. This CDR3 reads CASSYSTGNYEQYF. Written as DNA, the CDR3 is TGTGCCAGCAGTTATTCAACAGGGAACTACGAGCAGTACTTC.

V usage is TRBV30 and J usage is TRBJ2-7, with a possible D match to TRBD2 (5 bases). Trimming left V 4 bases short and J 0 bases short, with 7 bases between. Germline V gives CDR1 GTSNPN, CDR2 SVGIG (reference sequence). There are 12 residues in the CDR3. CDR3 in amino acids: CAWTGNSYEQYF. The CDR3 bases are TGTGCCTGGACGGGGAACTCCTACGAGCAGTACTTC.

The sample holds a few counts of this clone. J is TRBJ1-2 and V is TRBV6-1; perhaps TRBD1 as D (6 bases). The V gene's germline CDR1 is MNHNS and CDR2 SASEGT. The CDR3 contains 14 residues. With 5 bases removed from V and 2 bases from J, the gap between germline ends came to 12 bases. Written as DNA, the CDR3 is TGTGCCAGCAGTCGGACAGACCTGAACTATGGCTACACCTTC. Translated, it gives CASSRTDLNYGYTF.

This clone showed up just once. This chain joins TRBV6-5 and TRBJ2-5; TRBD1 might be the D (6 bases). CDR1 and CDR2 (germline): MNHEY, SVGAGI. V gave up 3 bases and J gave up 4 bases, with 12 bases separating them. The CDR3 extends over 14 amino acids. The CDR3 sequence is CASSYGPRGETQYF. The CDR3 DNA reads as TGTGCCAGCAGTTATGGTCCCAGGGGAGAGACCCAGTACTTC.

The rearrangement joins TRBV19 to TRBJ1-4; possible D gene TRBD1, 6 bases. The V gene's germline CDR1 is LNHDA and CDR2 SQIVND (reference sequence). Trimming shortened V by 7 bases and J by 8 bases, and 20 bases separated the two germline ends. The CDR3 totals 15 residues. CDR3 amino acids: CASIRRGAPQEKLFF. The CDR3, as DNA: TGTGCCAGTATCCGACGGGGGGCACCTCAGGAAAAACTGTTTTTT.

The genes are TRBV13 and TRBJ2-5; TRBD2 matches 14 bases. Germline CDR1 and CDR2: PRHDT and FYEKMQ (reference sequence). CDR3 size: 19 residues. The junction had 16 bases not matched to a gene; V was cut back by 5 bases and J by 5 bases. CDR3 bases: TGTGCCAGCAGCGGACAGAGGGGGACTAGCGGGGGCGAGTTGGAGACCCAGTACTTC. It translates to CASSGQRGTSGGELETQYF. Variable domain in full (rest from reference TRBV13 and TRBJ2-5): AAGVIQSPRHLIKEKRETATLKCYPIPRHDTVYWYQQGPGQDPQFLISFYEKMQSDKGSIPDRFSAQQFSDYHSELNMSSLELGDSALYFCASSGQRGTSGGELETQYFGPGTRLLVL.

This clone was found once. The DNA for the CDR3 is TGTGCCAGCAGCTTAGAACTAGCAGGCGATGAGCAGTTCTTC. Its translation is CASSLELAGDEQFF. This chain connects TRBV7-3 to TRBJ2-1; D possibly corresponds to TRBD2 (6 bases). The CDR3 runs 14 residues. Trimming took 2 bases from V and 8 from J, leaving 13 bases between them. Germline V gene lookup returns CDR1 SGHTA and CDR2 FQGTGA.

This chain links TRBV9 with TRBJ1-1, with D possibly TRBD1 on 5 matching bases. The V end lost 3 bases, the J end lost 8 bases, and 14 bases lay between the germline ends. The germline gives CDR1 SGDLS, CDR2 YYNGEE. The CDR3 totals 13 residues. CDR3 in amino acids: CASSAQGVPEAFF. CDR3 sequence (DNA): TGTGCCAGCAGCGCCCAAGGGGTCCCAGAAGCTTTCTTT.

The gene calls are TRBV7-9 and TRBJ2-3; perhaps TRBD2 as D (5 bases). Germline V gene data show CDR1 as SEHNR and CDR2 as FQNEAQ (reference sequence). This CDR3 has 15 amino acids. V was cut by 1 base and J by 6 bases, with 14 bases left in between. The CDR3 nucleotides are TGTGCCAGCAGCTTAGGACTATCGGTAGGGGATACGCAGTATTTT. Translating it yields CASSLGLSVGDTQYF.